The count of the clone carrying this T cell receptor beta chain is one. The data were obtained in a study of blood T cell repertoires in COVID-19. The germline V gene has CDR1 MNHEY and CDR2 SMNVEV (reference sequence). CDR3 size: 14 residues. Trimming took off 6 bases at V and 3 bases at J, with 15 bases between the two ends. Sequencing was performed with immunoSEQ multiplex PCR; in TCRdb, only in-frame clones are kept and a portion is missing. This sample has under 250,000 clones, with nearly 90% found just once. The TCR sequence derives from a man aged 18 to 35 with active or convalescent COVID-19. Sample: peripheral blood. This sequence joins TRBV27 and TRBJ2-7; a weak D match, TRBD1 (5 bases). The CDR3 DNA is TGTGCCAGCAGCCCGACAGCCGCAGTCTACGAGCAGTACTTC. Its protein is CASSPTAAVYEQYF.